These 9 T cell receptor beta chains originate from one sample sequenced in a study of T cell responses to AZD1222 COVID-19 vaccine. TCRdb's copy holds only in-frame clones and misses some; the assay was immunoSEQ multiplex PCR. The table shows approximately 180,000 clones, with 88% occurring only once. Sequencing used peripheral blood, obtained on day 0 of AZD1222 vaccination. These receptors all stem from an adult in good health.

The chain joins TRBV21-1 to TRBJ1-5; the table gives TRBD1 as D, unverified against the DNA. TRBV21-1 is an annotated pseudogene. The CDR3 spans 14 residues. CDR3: CASSTKGSNQPQHF. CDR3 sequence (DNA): TGTGCCAGCAGCACGAAGGGGTCCAATCAGCCCCAGCATTTT.

Here the CDR3 DNA reads TGTGCCACCTCGGAGGGGTCCTACGAGCAGTACTTC. This encodes CATSEGSYEQYF. The chain couples TRBV10-3 to TRBJ2-7, with D possibly TRBD2 on 6 matching bases. Between the trimmed V and J ends, which lost 10 bases and 1 base, there was a span of 11 bases. Germline values: CDR1 ENHRY, CDR2 SYGVKD. This CDR3 comprises 12 residues.

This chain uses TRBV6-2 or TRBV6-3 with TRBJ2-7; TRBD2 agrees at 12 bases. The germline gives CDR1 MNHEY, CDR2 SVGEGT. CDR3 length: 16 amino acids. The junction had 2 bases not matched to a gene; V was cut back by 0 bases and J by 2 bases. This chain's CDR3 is CASSYSTSGGPYEQYF. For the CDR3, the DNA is TGTGCCAGCAGTTACTCCACTAGCGGGGGGCCCTACGAGCAGTACTTC.

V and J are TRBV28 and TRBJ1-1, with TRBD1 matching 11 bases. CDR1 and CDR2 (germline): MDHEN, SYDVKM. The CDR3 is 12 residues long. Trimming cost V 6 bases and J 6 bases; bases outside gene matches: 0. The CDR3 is CASRGQGAEAFF. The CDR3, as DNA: TGTGCCAGCAGGGGACAGGGGGCTGAAGCTTTCTTT.

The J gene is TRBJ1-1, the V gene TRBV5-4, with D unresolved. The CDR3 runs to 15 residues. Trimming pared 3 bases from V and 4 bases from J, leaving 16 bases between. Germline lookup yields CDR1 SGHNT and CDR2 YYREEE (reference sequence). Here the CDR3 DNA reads TGTGCCAGCAGCTCCCCGACCGGGGAGTCCACTGAAGCTTTCTTT. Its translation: CASSSPTGESTEAFF.

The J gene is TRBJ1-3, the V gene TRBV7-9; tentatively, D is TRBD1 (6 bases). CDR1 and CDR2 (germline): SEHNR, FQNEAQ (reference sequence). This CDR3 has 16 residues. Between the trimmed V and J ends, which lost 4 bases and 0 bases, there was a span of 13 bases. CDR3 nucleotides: TGTGCCAGCAGCTCGCCTCAGGGGCCCTCTGGAAACACCATATATTTT. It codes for CASSSPQGPSGNTIYF.

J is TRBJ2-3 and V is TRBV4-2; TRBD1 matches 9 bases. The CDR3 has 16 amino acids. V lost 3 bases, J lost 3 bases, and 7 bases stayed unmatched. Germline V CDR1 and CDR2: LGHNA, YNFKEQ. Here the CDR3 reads CASSQGGQGRTDTQYF. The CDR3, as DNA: TGTGCCAGCAGCCAGGGGGGACAGGGAAGGACAGATACGCAGTATTTT.

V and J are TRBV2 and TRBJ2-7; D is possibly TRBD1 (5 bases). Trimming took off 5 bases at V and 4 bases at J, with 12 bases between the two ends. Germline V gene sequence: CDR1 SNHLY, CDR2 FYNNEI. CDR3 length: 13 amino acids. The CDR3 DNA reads TGTGCCAGCAGTAGGGGCCGTCCTTACGAGCAGTACTTC. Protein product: CASSRGRPYEQYF.

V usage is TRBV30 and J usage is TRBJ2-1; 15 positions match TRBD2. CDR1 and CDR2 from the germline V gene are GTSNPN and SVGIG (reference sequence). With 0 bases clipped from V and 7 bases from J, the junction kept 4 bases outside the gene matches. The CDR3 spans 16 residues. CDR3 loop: CAWSVRTSGGANEQFF. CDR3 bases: TGTGCCTGGAGTGTACGGACTAGCGGGGGGGCGAATGAGCAGTTCTTC.